Each of the 27 T cell receptor beta chains below was sequenced from the same sample in a study of blood T cell repertoires in COVID-19. Generated by immunoSEQ multiplex PCR, the TCRdb table keeps only in-frame clones and is missing some. Altogether 390,000 or so clones are present, 85% to 90% being singletons, with the ten largest covering less than 1.2%. Sequencing used PBMCs or T cells enriched from blood (not recorded which). These receptors were taken from a man aged 18 to 29 who had recovered from COVID-19.

The rearrangement uses TRBV5-5 and TRBJ1-4; 7 nucleotides agree with TRBD1. The V gene's germline CDR1 is SGHKS and CDR2 YYEKEE (reference sequence). The V and J ends lost 4 bases and 0 bases, in that order; junction bases with no gene match: 6. There are 16 residues in the CDR3. Here the CDR3 reads CASSTYTGATNEKLFF. In DNA form, the CDR3 reads TGTGCCAGCAGCACGTACACAGGGGCAACTAATGAAAAACTGTTTTTT.

This clone was seen a single time. The gene calls are TRBV29-1 and TRBJ2-3; a weak D match, TRBD2 (6 bases). The CDR3 contains 13 residues. V dropped 4 bases and J dropped 4 bases, with 12 bases sitting between them. The germline gives CDR1 SQVTM, CDR2 ANQGSEA. In DNA, the CDR3 is TGCAGCGTTGGGTACGGGGGACCAGATACGCAGTATTTT. It is translated as CSVGYGGPDTQYF.

The V and J genes are TRBV9 and TRBJ2-5; 8 bases align to TRBD1. The CDR3 has 14 amino acids. CDR1 and CDR2 (germline): SGDLS, YYNGEE. Trimming took 2 bases from V and 4 from J; bases not matched to a gene: 4. CDR3 loop: CASSVGQGAETQYF. CDR3 nucleotides: TGTGCCAGCAGCGTCGGACAGGGCGCAGAGACCCAGTACTTC.

The rearrangement joins TRBV30 to TRBJ1-1; unclear D gene. The CDR3 is made up of 12 amino acids. CDR1 and CDR2 from the germline V gene are GTSNPN and SVGIG (reference sequence). V was shortened by 0 bases and J by 8 bases, with 10 bases between the two germline ends. The CDR3 DNA sequence: TGTGCCTGGAGTGTCGACCGACTGGAAGCTTTCTTT. Its protein product is CAWSVDRLEAFF.

V and J are TRBV6-2 or TRBV6-3 and TRBJ1-5; 7 positions agree with TRBD1. Germline lookup yields CDR1 MNHEY and CDR2 SVGEGT. V was clipped by 5 bases and J by 7 bases; unmatched bases: 11. CDR3 length: 15 amino acids. This CDR3 reads CASSPLGGGRQPQHF. The CDR3 DNA follows: TGTGCCAGCAGTCCACTAGGGGGCGGGAGGCAGCCCCAGCATTTT.

V is TRBV21-1 and J is TRBJ2-7; the table's D gene call, TRBD2, was not cross checked with the DNA. TRBV21-1 is noted as a pseudogene. The CDR3 has 17 residues. CDR3 loop: CASSTRSTSGRESEQYF. In DNA, the CDR3 is TGTGCCAGCAGCACGAGGAGTACTAGCGGAAGAGAATCCGAGCAGTACTTC.

The rearrangement joins TRBV15 to TRBJ1-1; D remains unclear. The CDR3 is made up of 12 amino acids. V shed 0 bases and J shed 8 bases, with 7 bases lying between them. CDR1 and CDR2 from the germline V gene are LNHNV and YYDKDF (reference sequence). The CDR3 sequence is CATSRDSTEAFF. Written as DNA, the CDR3 is TGTGCCACCAGCAGAGATAGCACCGAAGCTTTCTTT.

The chain combines TRBV29-1 with TRBJ1-5; 7 bases align to TRBD1. The CDR3 has 15 residues. Germline V gene sequence: CDR1 SQVTM, CDR2 ANQGSEA. V lost 6 bases, J lost 2 bases, and 10 bases stayed unmatched. The CDR3 region has the DNA TGCAGCGTGGAACCGACAGGGACTCGCAATCAGCCCCAGCATTTT. Its protein product is CSVEPTGTRNQPQHF.

The rearrangement uses TRBV12-3 or TRBV12-4 and TRBJ1-5; D not certain. The CDR3 runs 13 residues. The germline V and J ends were trimmed by 3 bases and 8 bases, with 11 bases remaining between them. The CDR3 DNA reads TGTGCCAGCAGTTTCTCCCCCCTAGAGCCCCAGCATTTT. Translated: CASSFSPLEPQHF.

The genes are TRBV28 and TRBJ1-5; D is undetermined. Germline-derived CDR1 and CDR2 are MDHEN and SYDVKM. V shed 2 bases and J shed 1 base, with 3 bases lying between them. CDR3 size: 13 residues. This chain's CDR3 is CASSLPSNQPQHF. Here the CDR3 DNA reads TGTGCCAGCAGTTTACCAAGCAATCAGCCCCAGCATTTT.

The V gene is TRBV2, the J gene TRBJ1-6, with TRBD1 as a possible D gene (5 bases). CDR3 length equals 16 residues. Between the trimmed V and J ends, which lost 5 bases and 2 bases, there was a span of 13 bases. The V gene's germline CDR1 is SNHLY and CDR2 FYNNEI. The CDR3 DNA sequence: TGTGCCAGCAGTCCGCAGGGAGGGCCCTATAATTCACCCCTCCACTTT. Its translation: CASSPQGGPYNSPLHF.

The chain uses TRBV11-1 and TRBJ2-5; no firm D call. Per the germline V gene, CDR1 is SGHAT and CDR2 is FQDESV (reference sequence). V was shortened by 4 bases and J by 1 base, with 10 bases between the two germline ends. The CDR3 runs 14 residues. The CDR3 sequence: CASSSRLIQETQYF. In DNA, the CDR3 is TGTGCCAGCAGCTCGCGACTGATCCAAGAGACCCAGTACTTC.

The chain joins TRBV27 to TRBJ2-7, with D possibly matching TRBD2 (5 bases). The V end lost 3 bases, the J end lost 4 bases, and 34 bases lay between the germline ends. CDR3 size: 21 residues. Looked up from germline, CDR1 is MNHEY and CDR2 is SMNVEV (reference sequence). In nucleotides, the CDR3 is TGTGCCAGCAGTTTGAGGAGGACCCCTGTAAGTTATCTCGAAGTTACGTACGAGCAGTACTTC. Translating gives CASSLRRTPVSYLEVTYEQYF.

This clone occurred once. This rearrangement joins TRBV2 to TRBJ2-7; 8 nucleotides match TRBD2. Looked up from germline, CDR1 is SNHLY and CDR2 is FYNNEI. The CDR3 extends over 13 amino acids. Trimming cost V 6 bases and J 2 bases; bases outside gene matches: 3. The CDR3 nucleotides are TGTGCCAGCAGAGAGCGGGGGCCCTACGAGCAGTACTTC. As protein: CASRERGPYEQYF.

The rearrangement joins TRBV2 to TRBJ1-4, with TRBD1 matching over 10 bases. Trimming at V came to 4 bases and at J to 7 bases, leaving 3 bases not matched to a gene. The CDR3 extends over 14 amino acids. CDR1 is SNHLY and CDR2 is FYNNEI in the germline V gene. The CDR3 spells CASSVGTGVEKLFF. The CDR3 bases are TGTGCCAGCAGTGTAGGGACAGGGGTTGAAAAACTGTTTTTT.

The rearrangement uses TRBV7-9 and TRBJ2-1; D is perhaps TRBD1 (5 bases). This CDR3 has 12 residues. The V end lost 3 bases, the J end lost 9 bases, and 9 bases lay between the germline ends. CDR1 is SEHNR and CDR2 is FQNEAQ in the germline V gene (reference sequence). CDR3 sequence reads: CASSLRQLEQFF. The DNA of the CDR3 is TGTGCCAGCAGCTTGCGACAGCTTGAGCAGTTCTTC.

This clone was seen just once. The chain carries TRBV9 and TRBJ2-1, with 16 bases identical to TRBD2. Germline-derived CDR1 and CDR2 are SGDLS and YYNGEE. Trimming removed 3 bases from V and 8 bases from J; junction bases left unmatched: 8. CDR3 length equals 17 residues. CDR3 residues: CASSAHSGTSGRDEQFF. In DNA form, the CDR3 reads TGTGCCAGCAGCGCCCACTCCGGGACTAGCGGGAGGGATGAGCAGTTCTTC. Looking up the rest from reference TRBV9 and TRBJ2-1 gives the full variable domain: DSGVTQTPKHLITATGQRVTLRCSPRSGDLSVYWYQQSLDQGLQFLIQYYNGEERAKGNILERFSAQQFPDLHSELNLSSLELGDSALYFCASSAHSGTSGRDEQFFGPGTRLTVL.

The V and J genes are TRBV29-1 and TRBJ2-3, with TRBD2 identical over 10 bases. CDR3 length equals 15 residues. Germline V gives CDR1 SQVTM, CDR2 ANQGSEA. V lost 3 bases, J lost 4 bases, and 7 bases stayed unmatched. CDR3 bases: TGCAGCGTTGACGGTCTAGCGGGAGTGGCAGATACGCAGTATTTT. Protein: CSVDGLAGVADTQYF.

This chain joins TRBV5-6 and TRBJ2-1; a possible D gene is TRBD2 (5 bases). Per the germline V gene, CDR1 is SGHDT and CDR2 is YYEEEE. The CDR3 has 15 residues. V was shortened by 0 bases and J by 3 bases, with 10 bases between the two germline ends. The CDR3 spells CASSLAGKGYNEQFF. In DNA form, the CDR3 reads TGTGCCAGCAGCTTGGCGGGAAAGGGCTACAATGAGCAGTTCTTC.

This chain links TRBV6-5 with TRBJ1-5; D not resolved. Trimming pared 2 bases from V and 7 bases from J, leaving 9 bases between. The CDR3 contains 13 residues. Germline CDR1 and CDR2: MNHEY and SVGAGI. CDR3 residues: CASSYQRGQPQHF. Written as DNA, the CDR3 is TGTGCCAGCAGTTACCAGCGGGGACAGCCCCAGCATTTT.

The rearrangement joins TRBV29-1 to TRBJ2-1, with 8 nucleotides matching TRBD2. This CDR3 comprises 15 residues. CDR1 and CDR2 from the germline V gene are SQVTM and ANQGSEA. V shed 1 base and J 3 bases; nucleotides not matched to a gene: 5. The CDR3 spells CSVEGAGANYNEQFF. Written as DNA, the CDR3 is TGCAGCGTTGAAGGAGCGGGAGCTAACTACAATGAGCAGTTCTTC.

This rearrangement joins TRBV6-5 to TRBJ1-5; a possible D gene is TRBD1 (6 bases). This CDR3 contains 12 residues. Germline loops: CDR1 MNHEY, CDR2 SVGAGI. V dropped 6 bases and J dropped 4 bases, with 7 bases sitting between them. The CDR3 region has the DNA TGTGCCAGCAGGCAGGGGAATCAGCCCCAGCATTTT. Amino acids: CASRQGNQPQHF.

About this clone: Other DNA sequences in this sample translate to the same CDR3. The rearrangement links TRBV19 to TRBJ1-4, with unresolved D. V was trimmed by 6 bases and J by 5 bases, leaving 7 bases between them. Germline V gives CDR1 LNHDA, CDR2 SQIVND (reference sequence). The CDR3 is made up of 12 amino acids. CDR3 nucleotides: TGTGCCAGTAGGAGAAGAAATGAAAAACTGTTTTTT. Translated, it gives CASRRRNEKLFF.

The chain has TRBV10-1 and TRBJ2-1; 14 bases fit TRBD2. V shed 9 bases, J shed 2 bases, and the junction held 0 bases outside the gene matches. Germline V CDR1 and CDR2: WNHNN, SYGVQD (reference sequence). There are 14 residues in the CDR3. The CDR3 protein is CARTSGGAYNEQFF. CDR3 nucleotide sequence: TGCGCCAGGACTAGCGGGGGGGCCTACAATGAGCAGTTCTTC.

This clone was seen only once. The chain recombines TRBV12-5 with TRBJ1-5, with D perhaps matching TRBD1 (6 bases). The V end was cut by 2 bases, the J end by 6 bases, with 11 bases between. The CDR3 covers 14 residues. From germline, CDR1 is LGHNT and CDR2 FRNRAP. The CDR3 reads CASGLPGGAQPQHF. The DNA of the CDR3 is TGTGCTAGTGGTTTGCCGGGGGGGGCTCAGCCCCAGCATTTT.

The chain uses TRBV2 and TRBJ1-2; TRBD1 agrees at 9 bases. The CDR3 length is 15 residues. V dropped 6 bases and J dropped 4; count of bases not matched to a gene: 9. Germline CDR1 reads SNHLY; CDR2 reads FYNNEI. CDR3 in DNA: TGTGCCAGCAGCCTTAGACAGGGGGGCGGCTATGGCTACACCTTC. This codes for CASSLRQGGGYGYTF.

J is TRBJ2-7 and V is TRBV7-2; TRBD2 aligns across 12 bases. Germline V CDR1 and CDR2: SGHTA, FQGNSA. The CDR3 contains 16 residues. The V segment lost 2 bases and the J segment 6 bases; nucleotides outside the gene matches: 8. CDR3 in amino acids: CASSLSSSGRVSEQYF. In nucleotides, the CDR3 is TGTGCCAGCAGCTTATCTTCTAGCGGGAGGGTTAGCGAGCAGTACTTC.